The present entry profiles one T cell receptor beta chain with its context. Its target is unknown. The sample comes from a study of identical twins' blood T cells. Regarding the study as a whole: Twins shared about as many clonotypes as their cloneset sizes predicted.

TCRdb processed the 5' RACE reads anew with MiXCR; each CDR3 protein has one entry. The sample includes 350,000 to 400,000 distinct CDR3 sequences, 25% to 35% of them seen just once. V gave up 7 bases and J gave up 2 bases, with 15 bases separating them. The CDR3 spans 14 residues. In germline, CDR1 is SGHVS, CDR2 FQNEAQ. The rearrangement uses TRBV7-8 and TRBJ2-7; perhaps TRBD2 as D (6 bases). Sequences were obtained from PBMCs. This sequence was found in a woman between 18 and 50 years old in good health. For the CDR3, the DNA is TGTGCCAGCACCTCAGGGCTAGCGCCCTACGAGCAGTACTTC. Translation gives CASTSGLAPYEQYF.